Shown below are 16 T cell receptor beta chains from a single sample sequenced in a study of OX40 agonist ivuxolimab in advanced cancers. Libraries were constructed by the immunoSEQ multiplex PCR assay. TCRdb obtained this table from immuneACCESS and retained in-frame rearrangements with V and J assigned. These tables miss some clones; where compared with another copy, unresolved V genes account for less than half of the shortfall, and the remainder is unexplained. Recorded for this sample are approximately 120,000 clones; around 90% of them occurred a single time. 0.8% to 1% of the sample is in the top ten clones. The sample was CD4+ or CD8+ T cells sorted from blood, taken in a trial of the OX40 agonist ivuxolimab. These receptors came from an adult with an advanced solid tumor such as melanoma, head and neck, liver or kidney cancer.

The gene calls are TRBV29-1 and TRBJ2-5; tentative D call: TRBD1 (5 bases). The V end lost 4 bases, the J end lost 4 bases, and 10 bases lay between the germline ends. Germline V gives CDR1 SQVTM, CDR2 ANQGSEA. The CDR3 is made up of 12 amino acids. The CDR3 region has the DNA TGCAGCGTTGGGAAGCAGGGAGAGACCCAGTACTTC. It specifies CSVGKQGETQYF.

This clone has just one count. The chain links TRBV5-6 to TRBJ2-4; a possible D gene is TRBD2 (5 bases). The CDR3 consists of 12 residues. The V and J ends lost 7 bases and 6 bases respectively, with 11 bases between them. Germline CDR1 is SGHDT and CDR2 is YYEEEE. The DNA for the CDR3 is TGTGCCAGCGGCCCGGGGAGAAACATTCAGTACTTC. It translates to CASGPGRNIQYF. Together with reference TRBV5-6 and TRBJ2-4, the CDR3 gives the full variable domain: DAGVTQSPTHLIKTRGQQVTLRCSPKSGHDTVSWYQQALGQGPQFIFQYYEEEERQRGNFPDRFSGHQFPNYSSELNVNALLLGDSALYLCASGPGRNIQYFGAGTRLSVL.

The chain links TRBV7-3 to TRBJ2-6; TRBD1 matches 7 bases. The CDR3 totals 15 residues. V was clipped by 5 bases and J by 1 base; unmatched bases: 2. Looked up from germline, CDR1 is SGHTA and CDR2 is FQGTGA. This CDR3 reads CASSRQGSGANVLTF. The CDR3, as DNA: TGTGCCAGCAGCCGACAGGGATCTGGGGCCAACGTCCTGACTTTC.

CDR3 nucleotide sequence: TGTGCCAGCAGTGCCCCTGACAGCGGGCGTCAGCCCCAGCATTTT. Amino acid sequence: CASSAPDSGRQPQHF. The chain links TRBV28 to TRBJ1-5, with D possibly matching TRBD1 (5 bases). Germline CDR1 MDHEN, CDR2 SYDVKM. Trimming took 5 bases from V and 6 from J, leaving 17 bases between them. CDR3 length: 15 residues.

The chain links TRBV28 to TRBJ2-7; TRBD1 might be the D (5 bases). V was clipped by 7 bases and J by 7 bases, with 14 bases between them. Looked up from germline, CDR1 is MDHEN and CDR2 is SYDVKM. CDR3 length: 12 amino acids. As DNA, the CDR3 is TGTGCCAGCAACAAACAGGCGCGAGAGCAGTACTTC. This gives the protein CASNKQAREQYF.

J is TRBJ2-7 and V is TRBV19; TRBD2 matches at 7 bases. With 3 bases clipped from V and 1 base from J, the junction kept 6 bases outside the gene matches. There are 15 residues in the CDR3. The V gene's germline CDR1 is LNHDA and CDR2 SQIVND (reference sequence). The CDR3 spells CASSMRASGSYEQYF. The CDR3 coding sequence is TGTGCCAGTAGTATGAGGGCTAGCGGATCCTACGAGCAGTACTTC.

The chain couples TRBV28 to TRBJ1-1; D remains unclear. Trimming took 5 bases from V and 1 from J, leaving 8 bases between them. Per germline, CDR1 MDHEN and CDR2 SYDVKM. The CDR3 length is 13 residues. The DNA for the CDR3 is TGTGCCAGCAGTCTCGGGTGGAACACTGAAGCTTTCTTT. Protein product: CASSLGWNTEAFF.

DNA of the CDR3: TGTGCCAGTAGCCCCGGGACAGGGGTTCCCGGGGAGCTGTTTTTT. Its translation is CASSPGTGVPGELFF. The chain employs TRBV19 and TRBJ2-2, with 10 bases identical to TRBD1. Germline trimming cut 6 bases from V and 6 bases from J; bases unmatched to any gene: 7. Germline assignment: CDR1 LNHDA and CDR2 SQIVND (reference sequence). The CDR3 spans 15 residues. Based on the CDR3 plus reference TRBV19 and TRBJ2-2, the full variable domain is DGGITQSPKYLFRKEGQNVTLSCEQNLNHDAMYWYRQDPGQGLRLIYYSQIVNDFQKGDIAEGYSVSREKKESFPLTVTSAQKNPTAFYLCASSPGTGVPGELFFGEGSRLTVL.

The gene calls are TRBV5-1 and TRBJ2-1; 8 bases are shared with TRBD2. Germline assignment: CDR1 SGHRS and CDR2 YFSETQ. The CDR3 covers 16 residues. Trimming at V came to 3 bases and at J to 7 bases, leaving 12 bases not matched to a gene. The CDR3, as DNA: TGCGCCAGCAGCTCCCGGGGGAGCGGGAGTAGGAATGAGCAGTTCTTC. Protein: CASSSRGSGSRNEQFF.

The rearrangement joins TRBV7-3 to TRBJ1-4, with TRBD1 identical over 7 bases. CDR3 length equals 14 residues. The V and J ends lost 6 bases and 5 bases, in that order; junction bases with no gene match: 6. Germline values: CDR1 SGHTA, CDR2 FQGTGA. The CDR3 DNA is TGTGCCAGCAGAAAAGGACAGGACAATGAAAAACTGTTTTTT. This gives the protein CASRKGQDNEKLFF.

Here the CDR3 reads CASSFQVATPEAFF. CDR3 bases: TGTGCCAGCAGCTTCCAGGTAGCTACCCCTGAAGCTTTCTTT. The J gene is TRBJ1-1, the V gene TRBV5-5; D is unresolved. CDR1 and CDR2 from the germline V gene are SGHKS and YYEKEE (reference sequence). The CDR3 sequence is 14 residues long. Deletions cut 2 bases from V and 6 bases from J, with 14 bases between.

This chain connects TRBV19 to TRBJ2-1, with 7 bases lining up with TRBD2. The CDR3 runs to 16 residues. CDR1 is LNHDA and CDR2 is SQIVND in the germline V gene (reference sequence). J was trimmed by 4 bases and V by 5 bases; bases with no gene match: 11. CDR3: CASSPPSAGEYNEQFF. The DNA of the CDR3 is TGTGCCAGTAGTCCACCCTCCGCGGGGGAATACAATGAGCAGTTCTTC.

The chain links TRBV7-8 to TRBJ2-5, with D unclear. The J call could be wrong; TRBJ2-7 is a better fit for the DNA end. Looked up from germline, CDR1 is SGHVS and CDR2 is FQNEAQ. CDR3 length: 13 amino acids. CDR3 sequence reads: CASSFSRYDEQYF. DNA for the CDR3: TGTGCCAGCAGCTTCTCCAGGTACGACGAGCAGTACTTC.

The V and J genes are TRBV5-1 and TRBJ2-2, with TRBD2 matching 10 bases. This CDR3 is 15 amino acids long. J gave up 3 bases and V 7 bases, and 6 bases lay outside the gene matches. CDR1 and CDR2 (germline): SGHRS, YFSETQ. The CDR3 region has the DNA TGCGCCAGCCGGGAGCTAGCGGGAGACACCGGGGAGCTGTTTTTT. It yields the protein CASRELAGDTGELFF. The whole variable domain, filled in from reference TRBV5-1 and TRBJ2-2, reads KAGVTQTPRYLIKTRGQQVTLSCSPISGHRSVSWYQQTPGQGLQFLFEYFSETQRNKGNFPGRFSGRQFSNSRSEMNVSTLELGDSALYLCASRELAGDTGELFFGEGSRLTVL.

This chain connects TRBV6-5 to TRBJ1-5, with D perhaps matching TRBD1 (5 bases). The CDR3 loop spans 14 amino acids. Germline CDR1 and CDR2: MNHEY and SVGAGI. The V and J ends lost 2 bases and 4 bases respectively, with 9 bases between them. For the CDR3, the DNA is TGTGCCAGCAGTTACGGGTGGGGGAATCAGCCCCAGCATTTT. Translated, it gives CASSYGWGNQPQHF.

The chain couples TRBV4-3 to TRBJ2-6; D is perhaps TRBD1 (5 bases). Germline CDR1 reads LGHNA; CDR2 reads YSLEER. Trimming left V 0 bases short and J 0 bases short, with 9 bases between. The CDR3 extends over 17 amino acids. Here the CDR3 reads CASSQDGAASGANVLTF. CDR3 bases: TGCGCCAGCAGCCAAGATGGGGCAGCCTCTGGGGCCAACGTCCTGACTTTC.